These T cell receptor beta chains were read from a single sample in a study of blood T cell repertoires in COVID-19. TCRdb's table, derived via immunoSEQ multiplex PCR, lists solely in-frame clones and lacks some. The sample lists under 300,000 clones; 70% to 90% were seen once. Input material: peripheral blood. The receptors were gathered from a man between 18 and 35 years old with active or convalescent COVID-19. Both conserved end residues are part of each CDR3. Fields, in order: clone size, V gene, J gene, D gene, CDR3 DNA, CDR3 protein. A D gene is named only where the DNA matches it firmly. For some rows the clone size is stated as once, few or many, or as a class when expanded; others skip it.

clone_size: .; v_call: TRBV6-1; j_call: TRBJ1-2; d_call: .; cdr3_nt: TGTGCCAGCAGTGAAGGACTTAACTATGGCTACACCTTC; cdr3_aa: CASSEGLNYGYTF
clone_size: .; v_call: TRBV2; j_call: TRBJ1-5; d_call: TRBD1; cdr3_nt: TGTGCCAGCAGGTCCGGGACAGGGGGCGCGACCAGGGGACAGCCCCAGCATTTT; cdr3_aa: CASRSGTGGATRGQPQHF
clone_size: once; v_call: TRBV9; j_call: TRBJ2-5; d_call: TRBD2; cdr3_nt: TGTGCCAGCAGCGTGGGACCAAGCGGGATTGGGGAGACCCAGTACTTC; cdr3_aa: CASSVGPSGIGETQYF
clone_size: .; v_call: TRBV7-3; j_call: TRBJ2-7; d_call: TRBD2; cdr3_nt: TGTGCCAGCAGCTTAGGCGGGAGGGTCGGAGGTGAGCAGTACTTC; cdr3_aa: CASSLGGRVGGEQYF
clone_size: .; v_call: TRBV9; j_call: TRBJ1-6; d_call: .; cdr3_nt: TGTGCCAGCAGCGTAGGACAGGCAAATTCACCCCTCCACTTT; cdr3_aa: CASSVGQANSPLHF
clone_size: .; v_call: TRBV5-1; j_call: TRBJ1-4; d_call: TRBD1; cdr3_nt: TGCGCCACCCGGGCCTCTCAGGGGGCAAATGAAAAACTGTTTTTT; cdr3_aa: CATRASQGANEKLFF
clone_size: .; v_call: TRBV10-2; j_call: TRBJ1-2; d_call: TRBD1; cdr3_nt: TGCGCCATCGACAGGGGCCTCTATGGCTACACCTTC; cdr3_aa: CAIDRGLYGYTF
clone_size: once; v_call: TRBV5-1; j_call: TRBJ2-5; d_call: TRBD2; cdr3_nt: TGCGCCAGCAGCCCACGACTAGCGGACGCGGAGACCCAGTACTTC; cdr3_aa: CASSPRLADAETQYF
clone_size: .; v_call: TRBV9; j_call: TRBJ2-5; d_call: .; cdr3_nt: TGTGCCAGCAGCGTAGTCGGGGGAGAGGGGGAGACCCAGTACTTC; cdr3_aa: CASSVVGGEGETQYF
clone_size: .; v_call: TRBV6-2/TRBV6-3; j_call: TRBJ2-2; d_call: TRBD1; cdr3_nt: TGTGCCAGCAGTCTAAATTCAGGGGGATCGAACACCGGGGAGCTGTTTTTT; cdr3_aa: CASSLNSGGSNTGELFF
clone_size: .; v_call: TRBV3-1/TRBV3-2; j_call: TRBJ2-1; d_call: .; cdr3_nt: TGTGCCAGCAGCCAAAAGCTCGGAGGGTTCTTC; cdr3_aa: CASSQKLGGFF
clone_size: .; v_call: TRBV19; j_call: TRBJ1-1; d_call: .; cdr3_nt: TGTGCCAGTAGTCCCTCAGGGGCTAATTTGAACACTGAAGCTTTCTTT; cdr3_aa: CASSPSGANLNTEAFF
clone_size: .; v_call: TRBV19; j_call: TRBJ1-5; d_call: .; cdr3_nt: TGTGCCAGTAGGATGGGGGGTCAGCCCCAGCATTTT; cdr3_aa: CASRMGGQPQHF
clone_size: .; v_call: TRBV7-3; j_call: TRBJ2-3; d_call: .; cdr3_nt: TGTGCCAGCAGCCTATACAGCGGGGATACGCAGTATTTT; cdr3_aa: CASSLYSGDTQYF
clone_size: .; v_call: TRBV7-9; j_call: TRBJ1-2; d_call: .; cdr3_nt: TGTGCCAGCAGCCCCTTGACAGGCGCGGGCTACACCTTC; cdr3_aa: CASSPLTGAGYTF
clone_size: .; v_call: TRBV6-1; j_call: TRBJ2-2; d_call: .; cdr3_nt: TGTGCCAGCAGTGAAGTCTGGACGGGAAACACCGGGGAGCTGTTTTTT; cdr3_aa: CASSEVWTGNTGELFF
clone_size: .; v_call: TRBV7-2; j_call: TRBJ1-5; d_call: .; cdr3_nt: TGTGCCAGCAGCTTGCAGCAGGATAGCAATCAGCCCCAGCATTTT; cdr3_aa: CASSLQQDSNQPQHF
clone_size: few; v_call: TRBV21-1; j_call: TRBJ1-2; d_call: .; cdr3_nt: TGTGCCAGCAGCACCCCCCACGGGGGGTACTTCTCAAACTATGGCTACACCTTC; cdr3_aa: CASSTPHGGYFSNYGYTF
clone_size: .; v_call: TRBV28; j_call: TRBJ1-4; d_call: .; cdr3_nt: TGTGCCAGCAGTTTAGGTGTAGCAACTAATGAAAAACTGTTTTTT; cdr3_aa: CASSLGVATNEKLFF
clone_size: .; v_call: TRBV12-3/TRBV12-4; j_call: TRBJ1-1; d_call: .; cdr3_nt: TGTGCCAGCACCCAAGTTCGGGGAGGGGGAGCTTTCTTT; cdr3_aa: CASTQVRGGGAFF
clone_size: .; v_call: TRBV10-3; j_call: TRBJ2-5; d_call: .; cdr3_nt: TGTGCCATCAGTGAGTCCTCCGGGACGCAGGAGGGGACCCAGTACTTC; cdr3_aa: CAISESSGTQEGTQYF
clone_size: .; v_call: TRBV30; j_call: TRBJ2-1; d_call: .; cdr3_nt: TGTGCCTGGGGGACAATTGAGCAGTTCTTC; cdr3_aa: CAWGTIEQFF
clone_size: .; v_call: TRBV7-6; j_call: TRBJ2-5; d_call: .; cdr3_nt: TGTGCCAGCAGCTTAGATCTACGGGGGAGTCAAGAGACCCAGTACTTC; cdr3_aa: CASSLDLRGSQETQYF
clone_size: .; v_call: TRBV7-8; j_call: TRBJ2-5; d_call: .; cdr3_nt: TGTGCCAGCAGCTTAGTTAGCCAAGAGACCCAGTACTTC; cdr3_aa: CASSLVSQETQYF
clone_size: .; v_call: TRBV29-1; j_call: TRBJ1-2; d_call: .; cdr3_nt: TGCAGCGTTGATGGTGGGGGGGCCTATGGCTACACCTTC; cdr3_aa: CSVDGGGAYGYTF
clone_size: .; v_call: TRBV19; j_call: TRBJ2-7; d_call: .; cdr3_nt: TGTGCCAGTAGTAGGATGGGCGGGACCTACGAGCAGTACTTC; cdr3_aa: CASSRMGGTYEQYF
clone_size: .; v_call: TRBV7-3; j_call: TRBJ2-3; d_call: TRBD2; cdr3_nt: TGTGCCAGCAGCCCGACTAGCGGGGAGACAGATACGCAGTATTTT; cdr3_aa: CASSPTSGETDTQYF
clone_size: .; v_call: TRBV6-2/TRBV6-3; j_call: TRBJ2-5; d_call: .; cdr3_nt: TGTGCCAGCAGTTATGGCCCTCCGGGGACCCAGTACTTC; cdr3_aa: CASSYGPPGTQYF
clone_size: .; v_call: TRBV29-1; j_call: TRBJ1-6; d_call: TRBD1; cdr3_nt: TGCAGCGTTGAAGTGGCAGGGGGTTTGGACTACTTT; cdr3_aa: CSVEVAGGLDYF
clone_size: .; v_call: TRBV29-1; j_call: TRBJ1-2; d_call: .; cdr3_nt: TGCAGCGTTGACATCAGGCAGGTCGGCTATGGCTACACCTTC; cdr3_aa: CSVDIRQVGYGYTF